The T cell receptor (beta chain) under discussion was sequenced for a study of shared T cell receptors in the human thymus. Using immunoSEQ multiplex PCR, the repertoire was profiled, and TCRdb retains in-frame clones only, with some absent. The top ten clones hold roughly 0.013% of a sample with roughly 500,000 clones, 70% to 80% of them seen once. With V trimmed by 3 bases and J by 6 bases, 7 bases remained unmatched. The CDR3 sequence is 14 residues long. The germline V gene encodes CDR1 SGHRS and CDR2 YFSETQ. These sequences were also reported in another study, on human thymus T cells. This second report adds: Corrective heart surgery yielded the resections from which the thymus tissue came. Unrelated individuals were reported by related research to share highly overlapping thymic repertoires.

Sequenced input: thymocytes. The TCR sequence derives from a boy under two years old with a congenital heart defect. V gene TRBV5-1 combines with J gene TRBJ1-2; 8 nucleotides match TRBD1. The CDR3 region is CASSYPDRGHGYTF. CDR3 in DNA: TGCGCCAGCAGCTATCCCGACAGGGGCCATGGCTACACCTTC. Full variable domain (outside the CDR3, taken from reference TRBV5-1 and TRBJ1-2): KAGVTQTPRYLIKTRGQQVTLSCSPISGHRSVSWYQQTPGQGLQFLFEYFSETQRNKGNFPGRFSGRQFSNSRSEMNVSTLELGDSALYLCASSYPDRGHGYTFGSGTRLTVV.